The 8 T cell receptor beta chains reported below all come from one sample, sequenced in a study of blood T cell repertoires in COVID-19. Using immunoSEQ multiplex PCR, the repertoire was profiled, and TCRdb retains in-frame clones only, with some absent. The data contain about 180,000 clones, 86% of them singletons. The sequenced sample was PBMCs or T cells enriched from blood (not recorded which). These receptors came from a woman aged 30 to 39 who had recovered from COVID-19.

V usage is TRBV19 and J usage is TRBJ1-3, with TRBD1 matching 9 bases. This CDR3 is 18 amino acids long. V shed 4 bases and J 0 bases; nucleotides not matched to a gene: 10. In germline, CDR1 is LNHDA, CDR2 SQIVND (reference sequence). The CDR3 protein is CASSKGQGPGDSGNTIYF. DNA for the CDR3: TGTGCCAGTAGTAAGGGACAGGGTCCCGGCGACTCTGGAAACACCATATATTTT.

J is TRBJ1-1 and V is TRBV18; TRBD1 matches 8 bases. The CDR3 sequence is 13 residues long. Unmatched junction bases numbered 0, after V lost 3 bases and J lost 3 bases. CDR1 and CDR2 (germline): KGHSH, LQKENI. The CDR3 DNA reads TGTGCCAGCTCACCGGGACAGGACACTGAAGCTTTCTTT. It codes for CASSPGQDTEAFF.

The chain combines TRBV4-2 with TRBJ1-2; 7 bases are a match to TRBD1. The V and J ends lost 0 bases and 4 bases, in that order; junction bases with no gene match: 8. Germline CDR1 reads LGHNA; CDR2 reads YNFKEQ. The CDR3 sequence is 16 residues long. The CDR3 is CASSQDVAGQSYGYTF. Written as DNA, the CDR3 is TGTGCCAGCAGCCAAGATGTGGCGGGACAGAGCTATGGCTACACCTTC.

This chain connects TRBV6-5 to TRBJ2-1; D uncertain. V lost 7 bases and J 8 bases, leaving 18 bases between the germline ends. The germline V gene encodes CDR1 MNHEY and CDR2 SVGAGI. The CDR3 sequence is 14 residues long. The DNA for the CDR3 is TGTGCCAGCATCCCTAATGTGCGTATTGATGAGCAGTTCTTC. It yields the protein CASIPNVRIDEQFF.

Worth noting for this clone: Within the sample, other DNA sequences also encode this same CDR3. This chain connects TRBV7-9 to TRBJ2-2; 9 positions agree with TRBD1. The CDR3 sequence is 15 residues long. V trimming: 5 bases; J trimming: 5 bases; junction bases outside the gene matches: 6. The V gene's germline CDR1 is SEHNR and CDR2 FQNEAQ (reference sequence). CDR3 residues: CASSPGQGETGELFF. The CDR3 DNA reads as TGTGCCAGCAGCCCGGGACAGGGAGAGACCGGGGAGCTGTTTTTT.

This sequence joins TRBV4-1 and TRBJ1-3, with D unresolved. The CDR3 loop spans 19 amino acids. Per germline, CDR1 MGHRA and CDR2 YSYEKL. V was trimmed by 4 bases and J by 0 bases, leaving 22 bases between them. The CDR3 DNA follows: TGCGCCAGCAGCCCAAAGCCAGAAGATATGGGAGACTCTGGAAACACCATATATTTT. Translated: CASSPKPEDMGDSGNTIYF.

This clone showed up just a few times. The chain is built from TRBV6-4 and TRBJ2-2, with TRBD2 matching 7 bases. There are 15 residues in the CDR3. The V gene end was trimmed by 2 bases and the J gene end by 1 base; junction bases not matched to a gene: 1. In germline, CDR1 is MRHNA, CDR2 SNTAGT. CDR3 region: CASSDGEGNTGELFF. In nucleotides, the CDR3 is TGTGCCAGCAGTGACGGGGAGGGGAACACCGGGGAGCTGTTTTTT.

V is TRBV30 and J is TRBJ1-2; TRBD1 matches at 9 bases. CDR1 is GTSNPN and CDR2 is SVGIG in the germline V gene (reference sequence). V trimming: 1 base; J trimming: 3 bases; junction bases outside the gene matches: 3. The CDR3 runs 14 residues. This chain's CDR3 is CAWSGTGAYYGYTF. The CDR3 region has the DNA TGTGCCTGGAGTGGGACAGGGGCTTACTATGGCTACACCTTC.